This record concerns one T cell receptor beta chain sequence. This sample is part of a study of Graves' ophthalmopathy and Graves' hyperthyroidism. After removal of 2 bases from V and 2 bases from J, the junction contained 13 bases not matched to a gene. There are 19 residues in the CDR3. Germline CDR1 reads MNHEY; CDR2 reads SVGEGT. RNA transcripts yielded amplified TCR beta CDR3 regions. RT-PCR with HTBI primers came first, then second-round multiplex PCR. TCRdb re-derived calls from the multiplex PCR reads in MiXCR, one entry per CDR3 protein. The sample yields 150,000 to 200,000 distinct CDR3 sequences, about 40% seen once.

The sample was peripheral blood. The rearrangement uses TRBV6-2 or TRBV6-3 and TRBJ1-5; TRBD1 agrees at 9 bases. The source is a woman aged 40 to 50 with Graves' ophthalmopathy. The CDR3 DNA reads TGTGCCAGCAGTTACCTGAGGACAGGGGCTGTGCAGGGCAATCAGCCCCAGCATTTT. It codes for CASSYLRTGAVQGNQPQHF.